The T cell receptor beta chain under discussion was sequenced for a study of radiotherapy plus CTLA-4 blockade in lung cancer. Notes on the study in general: Among blood TCR repertoires after radiotherapy plus ipilimumab, tumor-derived clones expanded. In blood, early T cell clone dynamics reportedly predicted response best, together with interferon-beta.

V dropped 5 bases and J dropped 5; count of bases not matched to a gene: 5. The length of the CDR3 is 14 residues. The germline CDR1 and CDR2 sequences are SNHLY and FYNNEI. Participants had chemo-refractory metastatic non-small-cell lung cancer and were treated with focal radiation plus ipilimumab CTLA-4 blockade. This clone has more than one count but fewer than ten. The antigen is not known. Profiled with immunoSEQ multiplex PCR; TCRdb holds only in-frame clones, not every one. The profile covers around 45,000 clones, with 73% appearing a single time and roughly 3.5% taken by the ten largest. This sequence joins TRBV2 and TRBJ2-5, with TRBD2 matching over 10 bases. The starting material was peripheral blood, obtained from a patient treated with radiotherapy plus ipilimumab. The TCR originated in a human donor with non-small cell lung cancer who had a complete response to radiotherapy plus ipilimumab. CDR3 region: CASSLAGVGETQYF. The CDR3 coding sequence is TGTGCCAGCAGTCTAGCGGGAGTAGGGGAGACCCAGTACTTC. Together with reference TRBV2 and TRBJ2-5, the CDR3 gives the full variable domain: EPEVTQTPSHQVTQMGQEVILRCVPISNHLYFYWYRQILGQKVEFLVSFYNNEISEKSEIFDDQFSVERPDGSNFTLKIRSTKLEDSAMYFCASSLAGVGETQYFGPGTRLLVL.